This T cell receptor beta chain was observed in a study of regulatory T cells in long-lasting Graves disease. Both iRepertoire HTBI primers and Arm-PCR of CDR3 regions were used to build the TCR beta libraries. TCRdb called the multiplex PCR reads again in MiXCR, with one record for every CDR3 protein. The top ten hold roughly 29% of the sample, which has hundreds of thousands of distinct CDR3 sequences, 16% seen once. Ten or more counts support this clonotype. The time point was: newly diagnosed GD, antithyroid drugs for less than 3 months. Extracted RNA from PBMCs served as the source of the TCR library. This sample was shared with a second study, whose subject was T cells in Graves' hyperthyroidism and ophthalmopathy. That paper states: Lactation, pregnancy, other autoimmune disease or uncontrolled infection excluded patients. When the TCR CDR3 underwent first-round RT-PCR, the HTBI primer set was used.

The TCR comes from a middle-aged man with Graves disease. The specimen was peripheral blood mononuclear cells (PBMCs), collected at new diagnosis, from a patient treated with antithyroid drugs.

The CDR3 loop reads CASSLGPGPSTDTQYF. As DNA, the CDR3 is TGTGCCAGCTCACTCGGCCCGGGACCGAGCACAGATACGCAGTATTTT. The chain recombines TRBV7-2 with TRBJ2-3, with D possibly being TRBD1 or TRBD2 (5 bases each). This CDR3 spans 16 amino acids. The V and J ends lost 8 bases and 0 bases respectively, with 18 bases between them. The germline CDR1 and CDR2 sequences are SGHTA and FQGNSA.